This entry lists 16 T cell receptor beta chains sequenced from one sample in a study of T cells in Graves' hyperthyroidism and ophthalmopathy. Regions amplified from RNA transcripts were the TCR beta CDR3 regions. An initial round of RT-PCR targeting the TCR CDR3 relied on the HTBI primer set. TCRdb re-called the multiplex PCR reads with MiXCR, one entry per CDR3 protein. Of roughly 650,000 distinct CDR3 sequences in the sample, approximately 16% were seen once. Sequences were obtained from blood. Receptors originate from a woman in her thirties or forties with Graves' ophthalmopathy.

This clonotype was detected ten times or more. The chain joins TRBV2 to TRBJ2-2; D may be TRBD1 or TRBD2 (5 bases each). Trimming took 7 bases from V and 0 from J, leaving 12 bases between them. Germline lookup yields CDR1 SNHLY and CDR2 FYNNEI. The CDR3 extends over 15 amino acids. The CDR3 nucleotides read TGTGCCAGCAAGGCAGGGACCACGAACACCGGGGAGCTGTTTTTT. This encodes CASKAGTTNTGELFF.

This clonotype was seen a handful of times. The chain employs TRBV19 and TRBJ1-6; D gene ambiguous. The germline CDR1 and CDR2 sequences are LNHDA and SQIVND (reference sequence). The V gene lost 4 bases and the J gene lost 8 bases, with 6 bases spanning the gap. The CDR3 spans 12 residues. CDR3 sequence: CASSNVDSPLHF. The CDR3 DNA is TGTGCCAGTAGTAATGTGGATTCACCCCTCCACTTT.

This clonotype was recorded at least ten times. The chain links TRBV29-1 to TRBJ1-4; no reliable D call. Germline CDR1 is SQVTM and CDR2 is ANQGSEA. The CDR3 is made up of 15 amino acids. Trimming left V 0 bases short and J 8 bases short, with 16 bases between. CDR3 region: CSVEDNQSGGEKLFF. The DNA for the CDR3 is TGCAGCGTTGAAGATAACCAGTCAGGCGGCGAAAAACTGTTTTTT.

The rearrangement uses TRBV18 and TRBJ2-1, with 15 bases matching TRBD2. The CDR3 consists of 18 residues. J was trimmed by 8 bases and V by 0 bases; bases with no gene match: 8. Germline V gene lookup returns CDR1 KGHSH and CDR2 LQKENI. Written as DNA, the CDR3 is TGTGCCAGCTCACCACCGAGCAGGACTAGCGGGAGGGAGGATGAGCAGTTCTTC. Amino acid sequence: CASSPPSRTSGREDEQFF.

CDR3 coding DNA: TGTGCCAGCAGTTACCGGAGGGGCTTGAGCACTGAAGCTTTCTTT. The encoded protein is CASSYRRGLSTEAFF. The chain combines TRBV6-5 with TRBJ1-1, with D possibly matching TRBD1 (5 bases). Per germline, CDR1 MNHEY and CDR2 SVGAGI. Trimming pared 2 bases from V and 4 bases from J, leaving 14 bases between. This CDR3 has 15 residues.

This clonotype has just a few counts. The chain joins TRBV18 to TRBJ1-5, with D perhaps matching TRBD1 (5 bases). Trimming removed 2 bases from V and 13 bases from J, with 15 bases in between. Per the germline V gene, CDR1 is KGHSH and CDR2 is LQKENI. The CDR3 extends over 13 amino acids. Written as DNA, the CDR3 is TGTGCCAGCTCACCAACGTCAGGGCACTTGCAGCATTTT. Translated: CASSPTSGHLQHF. The full variable domain, its missing parts supplied by reference TRBV18 and TRBJ1-5, is NAGVMQNPRHLVRRRGQEARLRCSPMKGHSHVYWYRQLPEEGLKFMVYLQKENIIDESGMPKERFSAEFPKEGPSILRIQQVVRGDSAAYFCASSPTSGHLQHFGDGTRLSIL.

The chain has TRBV5-1 and TRBJ2-1; possibly TRBD2 for D (6 bases). V lost 0 bases and J 4 bases, leaving 14 bases between the germline ends. CDR3 length: 16 residues. The V gene's germline CDR1 is SGHRS and CDR2 YFSETQ. CDR3 nucleotides: TGCGCCAGCAGCTTGGACGGCGGGGCCGATTACAATGAGCAGTTCTTC. Translating gives CASSLDGGADYNEQFF.

This clonotype was seen many times. This sequence joins TRBV7-2 and TRBJ1-1, with a weak D call TRBD1 (6 bases). Germline values: CDR1 SGHTA, CDR2 FQGNSA. The CDR3 is made up of 13 amino acids. Trimming cost V 1 base and J 7 bases, with 10 bases left between them. The CDR3 DNA sequence: TGTGCCAGCAGCTTAGGACAGGATCATGAAGCTTTCTTT. Translation: CASSLGQDHEAFF.

For this clonotype: Since a much larger clone is just one base distant, this may be a read error. J is TRBJ1-1 and V is TRBV20-1, with D perhaps TRBD1 (6 bases). From germline, CDR1 is DFQATT and CDR2 SNEGSKA (reference sequence). The CDR3 is 16 amino acids. The CDR3 DNA reads as TGCAGTGCTAGAGATAGGTCACAGGGAAAGAACACTGAAGCTTCCTTT. The encoded protein is CSARDRSQGKNTEASF.

Many counts were recorded for this clonotype. This sequence joins TRBV12-3 or TRBV12-4 and TRBJ1-5; weak D call: TRBD1 (6 bases). V was cut by 5 bases and J by 0 bases, with 17 bases left in between. The CDR3 contains 17 residues. In nucleotides, the CDR3 is TGTGCCAGCAGTGGGGTTCCGACAGGTCATAGCAATCAGCCCCAGCATTTT. As protein: CASSGVPTGHSNQPQHF.

This clonotype came up many times. The junction differs from germline at one of its ends, possibly a read error. V usage is TRBV6-1 and J usage is TRBJ2-1; 9 bases are shared with TRBD1. CDR3 length: 15 residues. The germline CDR1 and CDR2 sequences are MNHNS and SASEGT. CDR3 bases: TGTGCCAGCAGCGAAGACAGGGGGGCCTACAATGAGCAGTTCTTC. This gives the protein CASSEDRGAYNEQFF.

V and J are TRBV19 and TRBJ1-1, with a tentative D call TRBD1 (6 bases). Germline V gene data show CDR1 as LNHDA and CDR2 as SQIVND (reference sequence). Trimming cost V 3 bases and J 6 bases, with 14 bases left between them. The CDR3 is 14 residues long. The chain's CDR3 is CASSMGGAGPEAFF. The CDR3 DNA follows: TGTGCCAGTAGTATGGGGGGCGCAGGCCCTGAAGCTTTCTTT.

This clonotype showed up many times. The V gene is TRBV12-3 or TRBV12-4, the J gene TRBJ1-1; D call uncertain. Trimming cost V 2 bases and J 5 bases, with 12 bases left between them. The CDR3 spans 14 residues. The CDR3 here is CASSLKGGRTEAFF. CDR3 coding DNA: TGTGCCAGCAGTTTAAAGGGAGGGCGGACTGAAGCTTTCTTT.

Remarks on this clonotype: A much larger clone differs from this one at a single base, so this may be a read error. The chain links TRBV29-1 to TRBJ2-7; 9 positions agree with TRBD1. This CDR3 comprises 14 residues. Germline lookup yields CDR1 SQVTM and CDR2 ANQGSEA. J lost 7 bases, V lost 8 bases, and 15 bases had no gene match. CDR3 nucleotides: TGCAGCTTAGAAGGGACAGGGACAGGCAATGAGCAGTACTTC. Translated: CSLEGTGTGNEQYF.

This clonotype was found a few times. V gene TRBV20-1 combines with J gene TRBJ1-6; possible D gene TRBD1, 5 bases. Per the germline V gene, CDR1 is DFQATT and CDR2 is SNEGSKA (reference sequence). Trimming cost V 5 bases and J 4 bases, with 15 bases left between them. The CDR3 extends over 15 amino acids. In nucleotides, the CDR3 is TGCAGTGCTTTGGGGGGGGACCTTTATAATTCACCCCTCCACTTT. This encodes CSALGGDLYNSPLHF.

This clonotype was seen at least ten times. This chain uses TRBV20-1 with TRBJ2-7, with 9 bases identical to TRBD2. Looked up from germline, CDR1 is DFQATT and CDR2 is SNEGSKA (reference sequence). The junction had 9 bases not matched to a gene; V was cut back by 3 bases and J by 6 bases. The CDR3 length is 14 residues. In DNA, the CDR3 is TGCAGTGCTAGTAACAGCGGGGGGTCGAGCGAGCAGTACTTC. Protein: CSASNSGGSSEQYF.